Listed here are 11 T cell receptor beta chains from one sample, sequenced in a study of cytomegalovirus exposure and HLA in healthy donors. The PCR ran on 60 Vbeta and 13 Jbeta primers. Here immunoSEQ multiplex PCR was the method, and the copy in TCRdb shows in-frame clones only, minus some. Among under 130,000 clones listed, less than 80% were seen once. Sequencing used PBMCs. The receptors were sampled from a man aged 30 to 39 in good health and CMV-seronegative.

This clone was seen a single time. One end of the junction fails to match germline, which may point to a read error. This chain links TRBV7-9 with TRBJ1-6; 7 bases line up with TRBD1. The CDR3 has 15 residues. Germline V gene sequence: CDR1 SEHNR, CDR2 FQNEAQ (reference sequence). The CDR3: CPSSHIRQGGSPLHF. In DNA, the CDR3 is TGTCCCAGCAGCCACATCAGACAGGGCGGCTCACCCCTCCACTTT.

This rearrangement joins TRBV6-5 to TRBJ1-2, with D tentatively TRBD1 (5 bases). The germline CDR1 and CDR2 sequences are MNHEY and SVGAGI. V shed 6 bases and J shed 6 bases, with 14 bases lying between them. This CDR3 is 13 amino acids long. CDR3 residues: CASSGHYQHGYTF. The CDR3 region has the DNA TGTGCCAGCAGCGGACACTATCAGCATGGCTACACCTTC.

CDR3 sequence (DNA): TGTGCCAGCAGCTTATCTTTACTAGCGGGGGGCGCTAGCACAGATACGCAGTATTTT. Protein: CASSLSLLAGGASTDTQYF. This chain links TRBV7-2 with TRBJ2-3; 12 nucleotides agree with TRBD2. Germline-derived CDR1 and CDR2 are SGHTA and FQGNSA. After removal of 2 bases from V and 0 bases from J, the junction contained 9 bases not matched to a gene. The CDR3 is 19 residues long.

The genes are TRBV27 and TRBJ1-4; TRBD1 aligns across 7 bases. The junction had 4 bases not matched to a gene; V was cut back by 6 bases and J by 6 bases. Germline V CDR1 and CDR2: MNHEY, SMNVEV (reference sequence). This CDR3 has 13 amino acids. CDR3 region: CASSHRGHEKLFF. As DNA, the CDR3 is TGTGCCAGCAGCCACAGGGGTCATGAAAAACTGTTTTTT. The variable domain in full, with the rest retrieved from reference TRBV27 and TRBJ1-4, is EAQVTQNPRYLITVTGKKLTVTCSQNMNHEYMSWYRQDPGLGLRQIYYSMNVEVTDKGDVPEGYKVSRKEKRNFPLILESPSPNQTSLYFCASSHRGHEKLFFGSGTQLSVL.

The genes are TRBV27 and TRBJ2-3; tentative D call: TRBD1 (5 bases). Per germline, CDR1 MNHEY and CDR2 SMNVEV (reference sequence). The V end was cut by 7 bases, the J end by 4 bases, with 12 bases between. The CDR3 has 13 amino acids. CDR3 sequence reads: CASKGFDSDTQYF. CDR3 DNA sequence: TGTGCCAGCAAGGGGTTTGATTCAGATACGCAGTATTTT.

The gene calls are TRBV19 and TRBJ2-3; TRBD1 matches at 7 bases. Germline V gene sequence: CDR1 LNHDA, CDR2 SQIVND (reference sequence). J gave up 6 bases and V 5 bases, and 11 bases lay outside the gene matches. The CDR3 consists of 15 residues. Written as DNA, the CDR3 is TGTGCCAGTAGTCGCGACAGGGTACGATTTGATACGCAGTATTTT. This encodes CASSRDRVRFDTQYF.

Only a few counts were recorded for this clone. The CDR3 DNA sequence: TGTGCCAGCAGCTTACTAGCGGGGGGCTCCTACGAGCAGTACTTC. This codes for CASSLLAGGSYEQYF. The chain recombines TRBV5-4 with TRBJ2-7, with 12 bases matching TRBD2. CDR3 length equals 15 residues. The V gene's germline CDR1 is SGHNT and CDR2 YYREEE (reference sequence). J lost 0 bases, V lost 2 bases, and 0 bases had no gene match.

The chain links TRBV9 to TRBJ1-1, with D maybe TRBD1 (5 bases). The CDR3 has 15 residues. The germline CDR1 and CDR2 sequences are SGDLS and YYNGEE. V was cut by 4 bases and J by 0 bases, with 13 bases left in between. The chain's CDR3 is CASSPETALNTEAFF. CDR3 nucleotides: TGTGCCAGCAGCCCTGAGACAGCTTTGAACACTGAAGCTTTCTTT.

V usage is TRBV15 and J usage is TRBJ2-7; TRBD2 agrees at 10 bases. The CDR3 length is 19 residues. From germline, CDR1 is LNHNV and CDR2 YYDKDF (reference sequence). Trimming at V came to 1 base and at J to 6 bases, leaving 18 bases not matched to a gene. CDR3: CATSRVPLTSGKSTGEQYF. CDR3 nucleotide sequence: TGTGCCACCAGCAGAGTCCCCCTTACTAGCGGGAAATCGACTGGCGAGCAGTACTTC.

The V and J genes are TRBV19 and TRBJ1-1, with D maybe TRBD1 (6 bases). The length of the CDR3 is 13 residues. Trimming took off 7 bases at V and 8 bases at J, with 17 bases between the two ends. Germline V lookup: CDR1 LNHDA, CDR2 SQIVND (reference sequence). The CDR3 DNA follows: TGTGCCAGTAAACGTTTGGGGGCCTTAGAAGCTTTCTTT. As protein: CASKRLGALEAFF.

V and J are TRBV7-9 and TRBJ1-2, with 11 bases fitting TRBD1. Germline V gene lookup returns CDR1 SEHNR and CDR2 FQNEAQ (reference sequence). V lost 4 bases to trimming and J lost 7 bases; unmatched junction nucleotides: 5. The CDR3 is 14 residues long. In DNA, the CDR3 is TGTGCCAGCAGCTCCGGACAGGGGGCCGGTGGCTACACCTTC. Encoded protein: CASSSGQGAGGYTF. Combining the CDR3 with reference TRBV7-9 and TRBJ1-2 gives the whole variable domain DTGVSQNPRHKITKRGQNVTFRCDPISEHNRLYWYRQTLGQGPEFLTYFQNEAQLEKSRLLSDRFSAERPKGSFSTLEIQRTEQGDSAMYLCASSSGQGAGGYTFGSGTRLTVV.